The clone carrying this T cell receptor beta chain was recorded a few times. The sample originates from a study of blood T cell repertoires in COVID-19. The method was immunoSEQ multiplex PCR; TCRdb's version includes in-frame clones alone and lacks a portion of them. The data contain under 200,000 clones, over 80% of them singletons. The V gene's germline CDR1 is SGHVS and CDR2 FNYEAQ. Trimming took 0 bases from V and 3 from J; bases not matched to a gene: 5. The CDR3 consists of 16 residues. The TCR originated in a woman in her thirties or forties with acute or convalescent COVID-19. The chain combines TRBV7-6 with TRBJ1-2; 9 positions agree with TRBD1. Specimen: peripheral blood. The CDR3 region is CASSLARGTGHYGYTF. The CDR3 nucleotides are TGTGCCAGCAGCTTAGCTCGTGGGACAGGGCACTATGGCTACACCTTC.